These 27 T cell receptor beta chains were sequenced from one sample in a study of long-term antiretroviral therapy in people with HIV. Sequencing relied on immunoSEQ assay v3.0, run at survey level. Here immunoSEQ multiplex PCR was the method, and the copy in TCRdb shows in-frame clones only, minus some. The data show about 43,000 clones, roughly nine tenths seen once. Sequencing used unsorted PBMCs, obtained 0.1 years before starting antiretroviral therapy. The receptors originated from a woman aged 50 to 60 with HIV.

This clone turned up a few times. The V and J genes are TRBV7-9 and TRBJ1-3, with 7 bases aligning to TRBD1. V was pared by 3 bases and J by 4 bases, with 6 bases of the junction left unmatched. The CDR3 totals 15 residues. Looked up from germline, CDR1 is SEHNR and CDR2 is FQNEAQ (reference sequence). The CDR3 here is CASSLRQGEGNTIYF. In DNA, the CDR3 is TGTGCCAGCAGCTTGCGGCAGGGGGAAGGAAACACCATATATTTT. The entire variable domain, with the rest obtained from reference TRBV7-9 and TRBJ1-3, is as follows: DTGVSQNPRHKITKRGQNVTFRCDPISEHNRLYWYRQTLGQGPEFLTYFQNEAQLEKSRLLSDRFSAERPKGSFSTLEIQRTEQGDSAMYLCASSLRQGEGNTIYFGEGSWLTVV.

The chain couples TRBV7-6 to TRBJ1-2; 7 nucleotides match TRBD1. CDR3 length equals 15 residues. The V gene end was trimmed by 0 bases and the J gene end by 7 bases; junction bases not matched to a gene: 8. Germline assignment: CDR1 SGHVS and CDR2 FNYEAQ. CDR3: CASSLANSGGRGYTF. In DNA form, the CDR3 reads TGTGCCAGCAGCTTAGCAAATTCAGGGGGACGTGGCTACACCTTC.

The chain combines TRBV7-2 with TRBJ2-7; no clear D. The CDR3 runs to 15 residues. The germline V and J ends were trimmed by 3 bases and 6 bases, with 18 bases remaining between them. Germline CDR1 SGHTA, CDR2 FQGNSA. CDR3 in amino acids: CASSFQLTARGEQYF. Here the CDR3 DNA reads TGTGCCAGCAGCTTCCAATTGACCGCCCGCGGCGAGCAGTACTTC.

CDR3 coding DNA: TGTGCCAGCAGCTTAGGACTAGCGGGGGGGACAGAGACCCAGTACTTC. It yields the protein CASSLGLAGGTETQYF. V is TRBV7-9 and J is TRBJ2-5; 14 bases fit TRBD2. Trimming removed 1 base from V and 4 bases from J; junction bases left unmatched: 2. The V gene's germline CDR1 is SEHNR and CDR2 FQNEAQ (reference sequence). The CDR3 contains 16 residues.

This chain's CDR3 is CASSLRLNEPNTDTQYF. CDR3 DNA sequence: TGCGCCAGCAGCCTCCGACTGAACGAGCCGAACACAGATACGCAGTATTTT. The chain recombines TRBV4-1 with TRBJ2-3; no definite D call. This CDR3 is built from 17 residues. Germline CDR1 is MGHRA and CDR2 is YSYEKL. V gave up 4 bases and J gave up 2 bases, with 19 bases separating them.

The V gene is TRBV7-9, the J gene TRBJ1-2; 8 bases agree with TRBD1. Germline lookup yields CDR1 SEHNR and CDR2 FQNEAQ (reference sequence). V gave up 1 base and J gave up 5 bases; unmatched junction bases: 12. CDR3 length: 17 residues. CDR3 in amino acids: CASSLGDRGESLYGYTF. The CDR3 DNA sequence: TGTGCCAGCAGCTTAGGTGACAGGGGCGAAAGTCTGTATGGCTACACCTTC.

CDR3 region: CASSEDSPPGNTIYF. The CDR3, as DNA: TGTGCCAGCAGTGAGGACAGCCCGCCTGGAAACACCATATATTTT. The chain joins TRBV2 to TRBJ1-3; D is possibly TRBD1 (6 bases). The CDR3 covers 15 residues. Germline loops: CDR1 SNHLY, CDR2 FYNNEI. Trimming pared 3 bases from V and 2 bases from J, leaving 11 bases between.

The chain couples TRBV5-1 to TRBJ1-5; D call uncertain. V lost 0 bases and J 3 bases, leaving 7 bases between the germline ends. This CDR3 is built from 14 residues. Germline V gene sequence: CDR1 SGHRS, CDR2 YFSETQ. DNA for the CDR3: TGCGCCAGCAGCTTGGATATGATCAATCAGCCCCAGCATTTT. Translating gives CASSLDMINQPQHF.

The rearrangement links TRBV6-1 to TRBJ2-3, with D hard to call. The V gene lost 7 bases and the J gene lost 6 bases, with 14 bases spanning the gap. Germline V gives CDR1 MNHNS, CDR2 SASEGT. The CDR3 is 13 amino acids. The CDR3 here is CASTPPRADTQYF. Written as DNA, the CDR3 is TGTGCCAGCACCCCCCCCCGGGCGGATACGCAGTATTTT.

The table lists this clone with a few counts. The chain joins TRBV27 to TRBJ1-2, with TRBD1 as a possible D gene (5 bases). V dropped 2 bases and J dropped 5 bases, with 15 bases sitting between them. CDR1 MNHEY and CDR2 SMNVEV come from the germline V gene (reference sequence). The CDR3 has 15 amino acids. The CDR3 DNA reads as TGTGCCAGCAGTTTAGGGGGTCAGCAGGCTTATGGCTACACCTTC. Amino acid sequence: CASSLGGQQAYGYTF.

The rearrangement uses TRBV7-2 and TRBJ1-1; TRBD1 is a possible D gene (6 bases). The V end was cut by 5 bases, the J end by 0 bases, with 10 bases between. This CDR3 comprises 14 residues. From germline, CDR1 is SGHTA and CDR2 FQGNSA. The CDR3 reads CASSRGQLNTEAFF. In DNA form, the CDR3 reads TGTGCCAGCAGCCGCGGACAGCTGAACACTGAAGCTTTCTTT.

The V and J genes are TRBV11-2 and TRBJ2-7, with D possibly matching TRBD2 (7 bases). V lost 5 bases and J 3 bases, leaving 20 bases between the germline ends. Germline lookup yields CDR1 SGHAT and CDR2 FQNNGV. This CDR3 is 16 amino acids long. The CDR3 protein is CASSMGGVGRGYEQYF. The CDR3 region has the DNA TGTGCCAGCAGCATGGGGGGGGTGGGCAGGGGCTACGAGCAGTACTTC.

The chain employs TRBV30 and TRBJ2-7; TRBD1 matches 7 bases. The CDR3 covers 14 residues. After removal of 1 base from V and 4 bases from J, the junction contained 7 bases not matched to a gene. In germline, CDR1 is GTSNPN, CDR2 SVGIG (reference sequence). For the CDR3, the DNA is TGTGCCTGGAGTGGTGCCGCGGACAGGTACGAGCAGTACTTC. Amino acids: CAWSGAADRYEQYF.

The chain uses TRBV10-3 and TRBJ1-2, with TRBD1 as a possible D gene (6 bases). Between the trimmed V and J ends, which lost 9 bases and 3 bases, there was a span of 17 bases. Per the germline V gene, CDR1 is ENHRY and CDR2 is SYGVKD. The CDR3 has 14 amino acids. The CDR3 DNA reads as TGTGCCATTTCCCGGGACACCCAGGACTATGGCTACACCTTC. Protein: CAISRDTQDYGYTF.

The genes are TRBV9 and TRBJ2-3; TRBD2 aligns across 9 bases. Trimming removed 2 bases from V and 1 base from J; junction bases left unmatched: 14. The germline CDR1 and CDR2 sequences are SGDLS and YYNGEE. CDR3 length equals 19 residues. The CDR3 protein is CASSVEDGTSGRRTDTQYF. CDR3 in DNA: TGTGCCAGCAGCGTCGAGGATGGTACTAGCGGGCGACGCACAGATACGCAGTATTTT. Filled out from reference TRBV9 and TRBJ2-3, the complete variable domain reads DSGVTQTPKHLITATGQRVTLRCSPRSGDLSVYWYQQSLDQGLQFLIQYYNGEERAKGNILERFSAQQFPDLHSELNLSSLELGDSALYFCASSVEDGTSGRRTDTQYFGPGTRLTVL.

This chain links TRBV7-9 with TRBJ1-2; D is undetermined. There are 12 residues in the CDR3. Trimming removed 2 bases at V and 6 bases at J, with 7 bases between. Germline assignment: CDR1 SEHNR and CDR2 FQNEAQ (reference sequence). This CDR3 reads CASSLNINGYTF. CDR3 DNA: TGTGCCAGCAGCTTAAATATTAATGGCTACACCTTC.

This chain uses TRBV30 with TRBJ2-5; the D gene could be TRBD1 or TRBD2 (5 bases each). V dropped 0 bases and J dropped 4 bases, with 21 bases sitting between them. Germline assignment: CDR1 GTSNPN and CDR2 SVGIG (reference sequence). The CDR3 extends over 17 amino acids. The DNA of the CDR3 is TGTGCCTGGAGTGTACTAGGTTGGGGCCTCAAATCAGAGACCCAGTACTTC. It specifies CAWSVLGWGLKSETQYF.

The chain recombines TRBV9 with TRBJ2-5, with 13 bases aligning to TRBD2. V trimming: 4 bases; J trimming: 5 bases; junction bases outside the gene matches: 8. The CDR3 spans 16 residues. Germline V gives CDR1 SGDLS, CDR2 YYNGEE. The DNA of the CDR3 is TGTGCCAGCAGCCTCCGGACTAGCGGGGGTATGGAGACCCAGTACTTC. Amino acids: CASSLRTSGGMETQYF.

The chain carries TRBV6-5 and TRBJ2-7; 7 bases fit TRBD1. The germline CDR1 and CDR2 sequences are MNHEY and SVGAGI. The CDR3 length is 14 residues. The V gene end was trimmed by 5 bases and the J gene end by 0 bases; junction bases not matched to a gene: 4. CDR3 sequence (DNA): TGTGCCAGCAGTAGACAGGGAGCCTCCTACGAGCAGTACTTC. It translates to CASSRQGASYEQYF.

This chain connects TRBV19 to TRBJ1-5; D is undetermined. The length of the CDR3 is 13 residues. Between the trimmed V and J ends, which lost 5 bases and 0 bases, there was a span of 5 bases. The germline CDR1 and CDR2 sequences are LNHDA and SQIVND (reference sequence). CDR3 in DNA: TGTGCCAGTAGTCCCAATAGCAATCAGCCCCAGCATTTT. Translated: CASSPNSNQPQHF.

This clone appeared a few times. The CDR3 is CASSRDRVSPLHF. CDR3 in DNA: TGTGCCAGCAGCCGGGACAGGGTTTCACCCCTCCACTTT. The J gene is TRBJ1-6, the V gene TRBV5-6; TRBD1 matches at 9 bases. V trimming: 4 bases; J trimming: 9 bases; junction bases outside the gene matches: 2. Germline loops: CDR1 SGHDT, CDR2 YYEEEE. CDR3 length: 13 amino acids.

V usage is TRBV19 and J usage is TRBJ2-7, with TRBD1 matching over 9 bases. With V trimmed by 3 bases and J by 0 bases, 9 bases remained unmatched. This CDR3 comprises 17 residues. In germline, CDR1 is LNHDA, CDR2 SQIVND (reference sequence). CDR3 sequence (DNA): TGTGCCAGTAGTATGGACAGGGGCCGCTTCCTCTCCTACGAGCAGTACTTC. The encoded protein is CASSMDRGRFLSYEQYF.

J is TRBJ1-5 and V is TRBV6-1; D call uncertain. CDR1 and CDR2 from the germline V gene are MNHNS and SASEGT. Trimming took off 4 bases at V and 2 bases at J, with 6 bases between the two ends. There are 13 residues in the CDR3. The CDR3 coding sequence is TGTGCCAGCAGTGTACAGCGCAATCAGCCCCAGCATTTT. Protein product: CASSVQRNQPQHF.

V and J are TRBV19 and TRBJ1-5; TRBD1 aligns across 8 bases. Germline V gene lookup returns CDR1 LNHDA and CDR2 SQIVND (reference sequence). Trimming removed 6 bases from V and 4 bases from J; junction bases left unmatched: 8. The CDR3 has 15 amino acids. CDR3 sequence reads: CASSIQGVQNQPQHF. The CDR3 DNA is TGTGCCAGTAGCATACAGGGGGTTCAAAATCAGCCCCAGCATTTT.

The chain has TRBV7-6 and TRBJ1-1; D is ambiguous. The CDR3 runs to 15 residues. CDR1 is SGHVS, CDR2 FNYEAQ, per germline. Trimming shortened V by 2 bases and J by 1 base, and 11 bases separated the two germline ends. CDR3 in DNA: TGTGCCAGCAGCTTAACCCTAAACGGGAACACTGAAGCTTTCTTT. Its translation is CASSLTLNGNTEAFF.

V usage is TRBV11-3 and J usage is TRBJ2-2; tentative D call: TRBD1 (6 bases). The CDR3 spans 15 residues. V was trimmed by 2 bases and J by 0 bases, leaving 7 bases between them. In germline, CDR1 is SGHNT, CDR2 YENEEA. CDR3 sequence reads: CASSLRGTNTGELFF. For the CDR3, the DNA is TGTGCCAGCAGCTTAAGGGGGACGAACACCGGGGAGCTGTTTTTT.

The CDR3 DNA reads TGTGCCAGCAGACTACAAGACTCTGGAAACACCATATATTTT. Protein product: CASRLQDSGNTIYF. This chain links TRBV6-6 with TRBJ1-3; no clear D gene. Per the germline V gene, CDR1 is MNHNY and CDR2 is SVGAGI (reference sequence). CDR3 length equals 14 residues. Trimming shortened V by 6 bases and J by 0 bases, and 9 bases separated the two germline ends.